These T cell receptor beta chains were read from a single sample in a study of T cells in Graves' hyperthyroidism and ophthalmopathy. TCRdb reprocessed the multiplex PCR reads via MiXCR and lists one record per CDR3 protein. The data contain hundreds of thousands of distinct CDR3 sequences, less than 30% of them singletons. The sequenced sample was blood. The receptors originated from a man aged 40-55 years with Graves' hyperthyroidism that later progressed to Graves' ophthalmopathy. CDR3s include the opening cysteine and the closing phenylalanine or tryptophan. The D gene is left open where the match is weak. Some rows mark clone size as missing; the rest say once, few, many or name a class of expanded clone.

d_call j_call v_call clone_size cdr3_nt cdr3_aa
- TRBJ1-5 TRBV5-1 - TGCGCCAGCAGCTTGGCACCAGGGGATGTGGGGCCCCAGCATTTT CASSLAPGDVGPQHF
TRBD2 TRBJ2-7 TRBV12-3/TRBV12-4 few TGTGCCAGCAGTTTTCGGGAGGACGAGCAGTACTTC CASSFREDEQYF
- TRBJ2-5 TRBV11-1 - TGTGCCAGCAGCTTCCATCAGGGGATGGGGGAGACCCAGTACTTC CASSFHQGMGETQYF
TRBD2 TRBJ2-2 TRBV7-8 few TGTGCCAGCAGCTTAAGGCTTGGTAGCGGGAAAATTACCGGGGAGCTGTTTTTT CASSLRLGSGKITGELFF
- TRBJ1-5 TRBV12-3/TRBV12-4 many TGTGCCAGCAGTTTAGTAGGGTTCGATCAGCCCCAGCATTTT CASSLVGFDQPQHF
- TRBJ2-7 TRBV12-3/TRBV12-4 - TGTGCCAGCAGTAGGGACCAGACGGTGGTGCACGAGCAGTACTTC CASSRDQTVVHEQYF
- TRBJ2-5 TRBV20-1 many TGCAGTGCTCACCGACAGCCCCAAGAGACCCAGTACTTC CSAHRQPQETQYF
TRBD1 TRBJ1-5 TRBV28 - TGTGCCAGCAGTTCCGGTGGACAGGCTAACAATCAGCCCCAGCATTTT CASSSGGQANNQPQHF
TRBD1 TRBJ1-5 TRBV28 few TGTGCCAGCAGTGAGAGGACAGGGTCTTACCAGCCCCAGCATTTT CASSERTGSYQPQHF
- TRBJ1-2 TRBV6-2/TRBV6-3 - TGTGCCAGCAGGCCCGGGCGAGGGTTCGCCTATGGCTACACCTTC CASRPGRGFAYGYTF
- TRBJ2-7 TRBV7-2 - TGTGCCAGCAGCCAGGACGGTTTCTACGAGCAGTACTTC CASSQDGFYEQYF
TRBD2 TRBJ2-7 TRBV20-1 - TGCAGTGGGGGCAGCGGGAACTACGAGCAGTACTTC CSGGSGNYEQYF
- TRBJ2-5 TRBV5-1 many TGCGCCAGCCAACGGGACCAAGAGACCCAGTACTTC CASQRDQETQYF
- TRBJ2-5 TRBV11-2 many TGTGCCAGCAGCTTCGGCAGCTCCCAAGAGACCCAGTACTTC CASSFGSSQETQYF
TRBD1 TRBJ2-7 TRBV29-1 many TGCAGCGTTGTGACAGGGGAGCACTCCTACGAGCAGTACTTC CSVVTGEHSYEQYF
- TRBJ1-2 TRBV12-3/TRBV12-4 few TGTGCCAGCAGTTTAGCGACGGGTGGCTACACCTTC CASSLATGGYTF
TRBD1 TRBJ1-2 TRBV10-3 many TGTGCCATCAGTGAAAGGGCAGGGGGCCTCTATGGCTACACCTTC CAISERAGGLYGYTF
TRBD1 TRBJ2-7 TRBV28 - TGTGCCAGCGCTGAATCGGGGACAGGCTACGAGCAGTACTTC CASAESGTGYEQYF
- TRBJ1-5 TRBV6-1 many TGTGCCAGCAGTGATAGGAACTATCAGCCCCAGCATTTT CASSDRNYQPQHF
- TRBJ1-6 TRBV5-1 many TGCGCCAGCAGCTTGGAGTTGCGCGCACCCCTCCACTTT CASSLELRAPLHF
TRBD1 TRBJ1-5 TRBV12-3/TRBV12-4 many TGTGCCAGCAGTCCCAGATTGACAGGGGACAATCAGCCCCAGCATTTT CASSPRLTGDNQPQHF
TRBD1 TRBJ2-2 TRBV11-2 many TGTGCCAGCAGCTTAAGGACAGGGCGGCCTCCCAACACCGGGGAGCTGTTTTTT CASSLRTGRPPNTGELFF
TRBD1 TRBJ1-5 TRBV29-1 many TGCAGCGTCCGGGACAGAAGCAATCAGCCCCAGCATTTT CSVRDRSNQPQHF
TRBD1 TRBJ2-5 TRBV5-1 - TGCGCCAGCAGTTCCGGGACAGGGTCCCAAGAGACCCAGTACTTC CASSSGTGSQETQYF
- TRBJ1-6 TRBV27 - TGTGCCAGCAGTTTATCGGGGGTTGGTTCACCCCTCCACTTT CASSLSGVGSPLHF
- TRBJ1-5 TRBV19 - TGTGCCAGTAGCCTTGACGGTCCATACGGCAATCAGCCCCAGCATTTT CASSLDGPYGNQPQHF
- TRBJ2-5 TRBV6-5 few TGTGCCAGCAGTTACCATAATCAAGAGACCCAGTACTTC CASSYHNQETQYF
TRBD1 TRBJ1-5 TRBV6-1 - TGTGCCAGCGCTCTCAAGGGGGGACAGGGGATCAATCAGCCCCAGCATTTT CASALKGGQGINQPQHF
- TRBJ1-2 TRBV11-3 - TGTGCCAGCAGCCTAATCAGGGCTAACTATGGCTACACCTTC CASSLIRANYGYTF
- TRBJ1-1 TRBV6-5 many TGTGCCAGCAGCAGGGGACTTATGAACACTGAAGCTTTCTTT CASSRGLMNTEAFF
- TRBJ1-1 TRBV5-6 many TGTGCCAGCAGCATACCCGGGACATTACTGAACACTGAAGCTTTCTTT CASSIPGTLLNTEAFF
- TRBJ2-7 TRBV12-3/TRBV12-4 - TGTGCCAGCAGTGAGGGGCAGGCACCCGAGCAGTACTTC CASSEGQAPEQYF
- TRBJ2-3 TRBV6-5 many TGTGCCAGCAGTTACTCCCCGTTCACAGATACGCAGTATTTT CASSYSPFTDTQYF
- TRBJ1-2 TRBV5-8 - TGTGCCAGCAGCTTGGGGTTTTATGGCTACACCTTC CASSLGFYGYTF
- TRBJ1-2 TRBV30 many TGTGCCTGGGACAGTACGGTCCCAGGCTACACCTTC CAWDSTVPGYTF
- TRBJ1-5 TRBV19 many TGTGCCAGTAGCCCGGGGGCAAATCAGCCCCAGCATTTT CASSPGANQPQHF
- TRBJ2-7 TRBV6-2/TRBV6-3 - TGTGCCAGCAGTTACCCGGACAGAGCCCTATTAACCTACGAGCAGTACTTC CASSYPDRALLTYEQYF
- TRBJ2-5 TRBV27 - TGTGCCAGCAGTTCATCCGCGGGAGAGACCCAGTACTTC CASSSSAGETQYF
TRBD2 TRBJ2-2 TRBV5-1 many TGCGCCAGCAGCTCGCTAGCGGGAGGTTCGAACACCGGGGAGCTGTTTTTT CASSSLAGGSNTGELFF
TRBD1 TRBJ1-5 TRBV28 many TGTGCCAGTAGAACTCCAGGGGGTGGCAATCAGCCCCAGCATTTT CASRTPGGGNQPQHF